The TCR beta chain under discussion was sequenced for a study of cytomegalovirus exposure and HLA in healthy donors. Overall study findings and caveats: By a later analysis, the bulk of CMV-associated TCR beta chains appeared HLA-restricted.

The CDR3 is made up of 13 amino acids. With V trimmed by 6 bases and J by 4 bases, 4 bases remained unmatched. CDR1 is MNHEY, CDR2 SVGAGI, per germline. The PCR had 60 Vbeta and 13 Jbeta primers. TCRdb keeps only in-frame clones here, not all; method: immunoSEQ multiplex PCR. The sample records some 200,000 clones, approximately 79% being singletons. At the time of sampling, donors were nominally healthy, though unrecorded immune exposures were likely. On this clone itself: What it binds is not known.

This clonotype was sampled from a man aged 40-49 years in good health and CMV-seropositive. The chain combines TRBV6-5 with TRBJ2-3; 7 bases are a match to TRBD2. The sequencing input was PBMCs. CDR3 DNA sequence: TGTGCCAGCAGAACTAGCGATTCAGATACGCAGTATTTT. It is translated as CASRTSDSDTQYF.